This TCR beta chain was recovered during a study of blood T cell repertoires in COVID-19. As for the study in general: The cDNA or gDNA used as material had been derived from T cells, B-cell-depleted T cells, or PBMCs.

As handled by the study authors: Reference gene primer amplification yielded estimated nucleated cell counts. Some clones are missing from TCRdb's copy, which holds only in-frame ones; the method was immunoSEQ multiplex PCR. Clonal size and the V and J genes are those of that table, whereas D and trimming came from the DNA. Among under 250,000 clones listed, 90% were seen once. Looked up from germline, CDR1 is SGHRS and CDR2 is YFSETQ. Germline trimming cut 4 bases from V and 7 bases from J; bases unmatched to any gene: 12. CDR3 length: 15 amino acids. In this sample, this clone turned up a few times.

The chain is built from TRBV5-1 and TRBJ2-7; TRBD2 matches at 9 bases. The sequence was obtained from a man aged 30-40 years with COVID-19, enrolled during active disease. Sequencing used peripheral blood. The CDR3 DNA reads TGCGCCAGCAGCCCGGGGTTCATCGCGGGGGGGGAGCAGTACTTC. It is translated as CASSPGFIAGGEQYF.